Listed below are T cell receptor beta chains from one sample, sequenced in a study of STAT5B mutations in CD4+ large granular lymphocyte leukemia. Clones were sequenced by immunoSEQ multiplex PCR, and TCRdb holds only the in-frame ones, with some missing. This sample carries 30,000 or so clones, 70% to 90% of them seen once, and the ten largest clones take over 0.35%. Sequenced material: CD4+ T cells from blood buffy coats. Every receptor here comes from a human donor in good health. CDR3s include the opening cysteine and the closing phenylalanine or tryptophan. The D gene is left open where the match is weak. Only some rows state a clone size, as once, few, many or a class for expanded clones.

j_call	clone_size	v_call	d_call	cdr3_aa	cdr3_nt
TRBJ2-7	.	TRBV13	.	CASSLGGSSYEQYF	TGTGCCAGCAGCTTAGGGGGGAGCTCCTACGAGCAGTACTTC
TRBJ2-5	.	TRBV2	TRBD2	CASSFNSGREETQYF	TGTGCCAGCAGCTTTAATAGCGGGAGGGAAGAGACCCAGTACTTC
TRBJ2-5	.	TRBV6-1	TRBD1	CASRARGLETQYF	TGTGCCAGCAGGGCCAGGGGGCTGGAGACCCAGTACTTC
TRBJ1-5	.	TRBV7-6	TRBD1	CASSLGPVDRGLNQPQHF	TGTGCCAGCAGCTTAGGTCCGGTGGACAGGGGGCTTAATCAGCCCCAGCATTTT
TRBJ1-2	.	TRBV6-1	.	CAREDGNYGYTF	TGTGCCAGAGAGGACGGTAACTATGGCTACACCTTC
TRBJ2-7	.	TRBV6-5	TRBD1	CASSRTGNYEQYF	TGTGCCAGCAGTCGGACAGGGAACTACGAGCAGTACTTC
TRBJ2-7	.	TRBV18	.	CASSPPGASFGEQYF	TGTGCCAGCTCACCACCGGGGGCCTCCTTCGGGGAGCAGTACTTC
TRBJ2-7	.	TRBV5-1	TRBD2	CASSLGVAGGYEQYF	TGCGCCAGCAGCTTGGGGGTAGCGGGAGGGTACGAGCAGTACTTC
TRBJ2-7	.	TRBV19	.	CASSIGGSYEQYF	TGTGCCAGTAGTATTGGAGGGTCCTACGAGCAGTACTTC
TRBJ2-2	.	TRBV2	.	CASSERVYTGELFF	TGTGCCAGCAGTGAGAGGGTATACACCGGGGAGCTGTTTTTT
TRBJ2-5	.	TRBV2	TRBD1	CASKKGQGPQETQYF	TGTGCCAGCAAGAAAGGACAGGGACCTCAAGAGACCCAGTACTTC
TRBJ2-1	once	TRBV6-4	.	CASSPTGRGGNEQFF	TGTGCCAGCAGTCCCACGGGGAGAGGAGGCAATGAGCAGTTCTTC
TRBJ2-7	.	TRBV15	.	CATSRDLRGGGTTYEQYF	TGTGCCACCAGCAGAGATCTGAGAGGAGGGGGGACTACCTACGAGCAGTACTTC
TRBJ2-1	.	TRBV9	TRBD2	CASSPGSTSGNGEQFF	TGTGCCAGCAGCCCCGGGTCGACTAGCGGGAATGGTGAGCAGTTCTTC
TRBJ1-1	.	TRBV7-9	.	CASSLEANTEAFF	TGTGCCAGCAGCTTAGAGGCGAACACTGAAGCTTTCTTT
TRBJ2-4	.	TRBV29-1	TRBD2	CSGLAAGDIQYF	TGCAGCGGATTAGCGGCGGGAGACATTCAGTACTTC
TRBJ1-6	once	TRBV15	TRBD1	CATSRTYEGQGGSPLHF	TGTGCCACCAGCAGAACCTACGAGGGACAGGGGGGTTCACCCCTCCACTTT
TRBJ2-7	.	TRBV5-1	.	CASSPASATLYEQYF	TGCGCCAGCAGCCCTGCCTCGGCCACTCTCTACGAGCAGTACTTC
TRBJ1-4	once	TRBV6-6	.	CASSSPGAANEKLFF	TGTGCCAGCAGTTCCCCCGGGGCGGCTAATGAAAAACTGTTTTTT
TRBJ1-6	.	TRBV4-1	TRBD1	CASSQDTGQGRSPLHF	TGCGCCAGCAGCCAAGACACGGGACAGGGACGCTCACCCCTCCACTTT
TRBJ2-1	.	TRBV5-1	TRBD1	CASSPSRTGVDNEQFF	TGCGCCAGCAGCCCCTCTAGGACAGGAGTGGACAATGAGCAGTTCTTC
TRBJ1-5	few	TRBV19	TRBD1	CASNSGTGTNQPQHF	TGTGCCAGCAATTCCGGGACAGGGACAAATCAGCCCCAGCATTTT